These T cell receptor beta chains were read from a single sample in a study of control samples from healthy donors and cancer patients. Using immunoSEQ multiplex PCR, the repertoire was profiled, and TCRdb retains in-frame clones only, with some absent. The sample lists some 190,000 clones; 91% were seen once. The specimen sequenced was blood. The receptors here all came from a young man in good health. The CDR3 runs from the conserved cysteine through the conserved F or W. The D gene is left open where the match is weak.

v_call	j_call	d_call	cdr3_nt	cdr3_aa
TRBV5-8	TRBJ2-3	.	TGTGCCAGCAGCATGTGGGGGGATCCAGATACGCAGTATTTT	CASSMWGDPDTQYF
TRBV11-2	TRBJ1-1	.	TGTGCCAGCAGCGCCTCGGGGAACACTGAAGCTTTCTTT	CASSASGNTEAFF
TRBV5-1	TRBJ1-1	.	TGCGCCAGCAGCTTGGCTAGCAGGGGCCCGAACACTGAAGCTTTCTTT	CASSLASRGPNTEAFF
TRBV2	TRBJ1-3	.	TGTGCCAGCAGTGAATTCCAGGGGAGGGCAAGAAACACCATATATTTT	CASSEFQGRARNTIYF
TRBV19	TRBJ2-3	.	TGTGCCAGTAGTATAAGGGGGGGGGCCGATACGCAGTATTTT	CASSIRGGADTQYF
TRBV6-5	TRBJ2-3	.	TGTGCCAGCGGAACAGGCGGAGAGGCAGATACGCAGTATTTT	CASGTGGEADTQYF
TRBV2	TRBJ2-3	.	TGTGCCAGCAGTTGGGGAGGGGGGCCCAGCACAGATACGCAGTATTTT	CASSWGGGPSTDTQYF
TRBV27	TRBJ2-1	.	TGTGCCAGCAGTTTACCGGCAGGGTCAGCTGAGCAGTTCTTC	CASSLPAGSAEQFF
TRBV7-2	TRBJ1-1	.	TGTGCCAGCAGCCCTAACGGGATGGACACTGAAGCTTTCTTT	CASSPNGMDTEAFF
TRBV19	TRBJ1-5	.	TGTGCCAGTAGCCTACTCGGGTCCGCAGGCAATCAGCCCCAGCATTTT	CASSLLGSAGNQPQHF
TRBV10-1	TRBJ2-7	TRBD1	TGCGCCAGCAGTGAGTCGAGGACAGGCTCCTACGAGCAGTACTTC	CASSESRTGSYEQYF
TRBV10-2	TRBJ2-7	TRBD1	TGCGCCAGCACCAAACCGGGACAGGGATACGAGCAGTACTTC	CASTKPGQGYEQYF
TRBV14	TRBJ1-4	TRBD1	TGTGCCAGCAGCCACAGGGACAGTTGGAATGAAAAACTGTTTTTT	CASSHRDSWNEKLFF
TRBV5-1	TRBJ2-7	TRBD1	TGCGCCAGCAGCTTGGCCGGGACAGGGCACGACGAGCAGTACTTC	CASSLAGTGHDEQYF
TRBV10-3	TRBJ2-1	.	TGTGCCATCAGTGACATACTAGAGAACAATGAGCAGTTCTTC	CAISDILENNEQFF
TRBV11-2	TRBJ2-7	.	TGTGCCAGCAGCTTCTACAGGGCCCTCCTCTCCTACGAGCAGTACTTC	CASSFYRALLSYEQYF
TRBV7-3	TRBJ2-2	TRBD2	TGTGCCAGCAGCTTTAGCGGGGGCCCCGGCACCGGGGAGCTGTTTTTT	CASSFSGGPGTGELFF